These 32 T cell receptor beta chains originate from one sample sequenced in a study of blood T cell repertoires in COVID-19. Here immunoSEQ multiplex PCR was the method, and the copy in TCRdb shows in-frame clones only, minus some. The table has about 290,000 clones, about 89% seen once. Sequenced material: peripheral blood. The receptors were sampled from a man aged 40-50 years with acute or convalescent COVID-19.

This clone was observed a few times. CDR3 DNA: TGTGCCAGCAGTGGATCCCGGGACAGGGGGATCCAGGGCTACACCTTC. Its protein is CASSGSRDRGIQGYTF. The V call is TRBV6-1, the J call TRBJ1-2; 11 bases align to TRBD1. The V gene end was trimmed by 4 bases and the J gene end by 8 bases; junction bases not matched to a gene: 12. CDR1 is MNHNS and CDR2 is SASEGT in the germline V gene. The CDR3 contains 16 residues.

This clone was picked up one time. This chain joins TRBV11-2 and TRBJ2-1; weak D call: TRBD2 (6 bases). CDR1 and CDR2 (germline): SGHAT, FQNNGV. V lost 5 bases and J lost 0, with 17 bases in between. There are 17 residues in the CDR3. The CDR3 loop reads CASSQQREVSSYNEQFF. The CDR3 bases are TGTGCCAGCAGCCAACAGAGGGAGGTTAGCTCCTACAATGAGCAGTTCTTC.

J is TRBJ2-2 and V is TRBV5-1; D gene unclear. The CDR3 length is 13 residues. Germline CDR1 is SGHRS and CDR2 is YFSETQ. V lost 0 bases, J lost 7 bases, and 7 bases lay in between. CDR3 residues: CASSLVEYGELFF. The CDR3 DNA is TGCGCCAGCAGCTTGGTCGAGTACGGGGAGCTGTTTTTT.

The table lists this clone with a count of one. This chain connects TRBV5-1 to TRBJ1-1; D gene uncertain. Germline V gene data show CDR1 as SGHRS and CDR2 as YFSETQ. The CDR3 is 13 residues long. V was shortened by 0 bases and J by 7 bases, with 10 bases between the two germline ends. The CDR3, as DNA: TGCGCCAGCAGCTTGGGAGCAGGTAGTGAAGCTTTCTTT. Residues: CASSLGAGSEAFF.

The chain recombines TRBV11-1 with TRBJ2-7; D is ambiguous. The V gene lost 0 bases and the J gene lost 3 bases, with 12 bases spanning the gap. Germline V lookup: CDR1 SGHAT, CDR2 FQDESV (reference sequence). This CDR3 has 15 residues. This CDR3 reads CASSLASLSLYEQYF. CDR3 sequence (DNA): TGTGCCAGCAGCTTAGCGAGCCTCTCCCTCTACGAGCAGTACTTC.

This chain connects TRBV2 to TRBJ1-5; TRBD1 agrees at 7 bases. Germline loops: CDR1 SNHLY, CDR2 FYNNEI. J was trimmed by 6 bases and V by 6 bases; bases with no gene match: 11. The CDR3 has 15 residues. CDR3 in amino acids: CASRERRQGGQPQHF. DNA of the CDR3: TGTGCCAGCAGGGAACGTCGACAGGGCGGTCAGCCCCAGCATTTT.

The chain combines TRBV7-8 with TRBJ2-1, with TRBD1 matching over 7 bases. The germline CDR1 and CDR2 sequences are SGHVS and FQNEAQ. This CDR3 region has 19 residues. V lost 1 base, J lost 7 bases, and 19 bases stayed unmatched. CDR3: CASSLGGDGHRGMRNEQFF. Written as DNA, the CDR3 is TGTGCCAGCAGCTTAGGGGGAGATGGGCACAGGGGTATGAGGAATGAGCAGTTCTTC.

This clone was picked up one time. The genes are TRBV19 and TRBJ1-6, with D hard to call. Trimming left V 7 bases short and J 10 bases short, with 8 bases between. This CDR3 has 11 residues. Per germline, CDR1 LNHDA and CDR2 SQIVND (reference sequence). The CDR3 sequence is CASTLGSPLHF. For the CDR3, the DNA is TGTGCCAGTACGCTAGGATCACCCCTCCACTTT.

The chain couples TRBV3-1 (or the pseudogene TRBV3-2) to TRBJ1-2; possible D gene TRBD1, 6 bases. The CDR3 is 15 amino acids. V was clipped by 3 bases and J by 5 bases, with 16 bases between them. Germline CDR1 reads LGHDT; CDR2 reads YNNKEL (reference sequence). CDR3 DNA sequence: TGTGCCAGCAGCCAGGGGACACATACCTTATATGGCTACACCTTC. This encodes CASSQGTHTLYGYTF.

This rearrangement joins TRBV9 to TRBJ1-2, with D uncertain. This CDR3 is 16 amino acids long. Germline values: CDR1 SGDLS, CDR2 YYNGEE. V shed 4 bases and J shed 2 bases, with 18 bases lying between them. The CDR3 DNA reads TGTGCCAGCAGCTTATACTCCAACAGCCCCAACTATGGCTACACCTTC. This sequence encodes CASSLYSNSPNYGYTF.

This clone was counted a single time. The V call is TRBV5-4, the J call TRBJ1-2; 8 bases fit TRBD1. The germline gives CDR1 SGHNT, CDR2 YYREEE (reference sequence). The V gene end was trimmed by 3 bases and the J gene end by 5 bases; junction bases not matched to a gene: 6. There are 14 residues in the CDR3. CDR3 nucleotide sequence: TGTGCCAGCAGCTCACCGACAGGGGATTATGGCTACACCTTC. This codes for CASSSPTGDYGYTF.

This clone was observed a handful of times. This chain connects TRBV24-1 to TRBJ2-2, with 7 positions matching TRBD1. The germline V gene has CDR1 KGHDR and CDR2 SFDVKD. Trimming cost V 3 bases and J 6 bases; bases outside gene matches: 9. CDR3 length: 16 residues. The CDR3 bases are TGTGCCACCAGTGATCCCGGAGAGGGGGCAGCCGGGGAGCTGTTTTTT. Translation gives CATSDPGEGAAGELFF.

The chain joins TRBV7-2 to TRBJ2-3, with D possibly matching TRBD2 (6 bases). Trimming took off 5 bases at V and 0 bases at J, with 15 bases between the two ends. The length of the CDR3 is 16 residues. Germline V gene lookup returns CDR1 SGHTA and CDR2 FQGNSA. This chain's CDR3 is CASSPQSGLSTDTQYF. As DNA, the CDR3 is TGTGCCAGCAGCCCCCAAAGCGGGCTTAGCACAGATACGCAGTATTTT.

This chain links TRBV5-4 with TRBJ1-2; TRBD1 is a possible D gene (6 bases). The length of the CDR3 is 17 residues. Per the germline V gene, CDR1 is SGHNT and CDR2 is YYREEE (reference sequence). V was trimmed by 4 bases and J by 7 bases, leaving 26 bases between them. The CDR3, as DNA: TGTGCCAGCAGCCCAGGTGGGGGGGCGGCCTCATGGAGTGGCTACACCTTC. It is translated as CASSPGGGAASWSGYTF.

V is TRBV11-2 and J is TRBJ1-1, with D uncertain. The CDR3 is made up of 14 amino acids. CDR1 is SGHAT, CDR2 FQNNGV, per germline. The V end lost 1 base, the J end lost 4 bases, and 10 bases lay between the germline ends. CDR3 residues: CASSLGLMGTEAFF. Here the CDR3 DNA reads TGTGCCAGCAGCTTAGGACTTATGGGCACTGAAGCTTTCTTT.

The rearrangement links TRBV12-3 or TRBV12-4 to TRBJ2-7, with 8 nucleotides matching TRBD1. V gave up 6 bases and J gave up 10 bases; unmatched junction bases: 5. CDR3 length: 11 amino acids. CDR3 coding DNA: TGTGCCAGCAGCAACGGACAGGGTCAGTACTTC. Amino acids: CASSNGQGQYF.

The rearrangement uses TRBV12-3 or TRBV12-4 and TRBJ1-4; no definite D call. The V gene lost 10 bases and the J gene lost 0 bases, with 9 bases spanning the gap. CDR3 size: 13 residues. CDR3 sequence: CAIRHATNEKLFF. Here the CDR3 DNA reads TGTGCCATCCGACACGCAACTAATGAAAAACTGTTTTTT.

The V call is TRBV11-3, the J call TRBJ1-1; 7 bases are shared with TRBD1. Germline CDR1 reads SGHNT; CDR2 reads YENEEA. V trimming: 4 bases; J trimming: 5 bases; junction bases outside the gene matches: 4. CDR3 length equals 13 residues. The CDR3 sequence is CASSSRGLTEAFF. Written as DNA, the CDR3 is TGTGCCAGCAGCTCTAGGGGGCTAACTGAAGCTTTCTTT.

This clone was found once. The chain carries TRBV19 and TRBJ1-2, with 8 bases aligning to TRBD1. This CDR3 has 15 residues. V was clipped by 2 bases and J by 4 bases; unmatched bases: 6. Germline V lookup: CDR1 LNHDA, CDR2 SQIVND (reference sequence). The DNA for the CDR3 is TGTGCCAGTAGTATATCAGGGGGCGCGATCTATGGCTACACCTTC. Translated, it gives CASSISGGAIYGYTF.

The rearrangement links TRBV4-2 to TRBJ2-3, with 10 nucleotides matching TRBD2. CDR3 size: 17 residues. Trimming cost V 0 bases and J 2 bases; bases outside gene matches: 5. Germline-derived CDR1 and CDR2 are LGHNA and YNFKEQ. CDR3 residues: CASSQDGLAGVTDTQYF. The CDR3 coding sequence is TGTGCCAGCAGCCAAGATGGGCTAGCGGGGGTCACAGATACGCAGTATTTT.

This clone showed up just once. This chain joins TRBV2 and TRBJ1-6; 8 bases are a match to TRBD1. The CDR3 totals 16 residues. Germline CDR1 reads SNHLY; CDR2 reads FYNNEI. The junction had 8 bases not matched to a gene; V was cut back by 7 bases and J by 3 bases. This CDR3 reads CASTGQGINYNSPLHF. In DNA form, the CDR3 reads TGTGCCAGCACCGGACAGGGAATAAACTATAATTCACCCCTCCACTTT.

This clone was seen only once. Written as DNA, the CDR3 is TGTGCCAGCAGCCCGAGGGCAGGGGGAACAGATACGCAGTATTTT. Protein: CASSPRAGGTDTQYF. This chain uses TRBV3-1 (or the pseudogene TRBV3-2) with TRBJ2-3, with TRBD1 matching over 7 bases. Germline-derived CDR1 and CDR2 are LGHDT and YNNKEL (reference sequence). The J segment lost 3 bases and the V segment lost 4 bases, leaving 7 bases of the junction unmatched. There are 15 residues in the CDR3.

The chain uses TRBV15 and TRBJ1-4; unclear D gene. Germline CDR1 is LNHNV and CDR2 is YYDKDF (reference sequence). V dropped 0 bases and J dropped 8 bases, with 13 bases sitting between them. The CDR3 runs to 15 residues. The DNA for the CDR3 is TGTGCCACCAGCAGAGATGCAAGCGGACGCGAAAAACTGTTTTTT. This gives the protein CATSRDASGREKLFF.

The genes are TRBV5-1 and TRBJ2-7; D is perhaps TRBD2 (5 bases). The germline V gene encodes CDR1 SGHRS and CDR2 YFSETQ. The germline V and J ends were trimmed by 3 bases and 0 bases, with 10 bases remaining between them. The CDR3 is 14 amino acids. The CDR3 bases are TGCGCCAGCAGCTCCTCCGGGGACTCCTACGAGCAGTACTTC. Translation: CASSSSGDSYEQYF. Using reference TRBV5-1 and TRBJ2-7 for the parts outside the CDR3, the full variable domain is KAGVTQTPRYLIKTRGQQVTLSCSPISGHRSVSWYQQTPGQGLQFLFEYFSETQRNKGNFPGRFSGRQFSNSRSEMNVSTLELGDSALYLCASSSSGDSYEQYFGPGTRLTVT.

The chain uses TRBV5-1 and TRBJ2-2; 10 bases agree with TRBD1. The CDR3 loop spans 16 amino acids. Germline V lookup: CDR1 SGHRS, CDR2 YFSETQ. With 4 bases clipped from V and 7 bases from J, the junction kept 10 bases outside the gene matches. As DNA, the CDR3 is TGCGCCAGCAGCGACCCTAGACAGGGGGCCCACGGGGAGCTGTTTTTT. Translation: CASSDPRQGAHGELFF.

This chain links TRBV3-1 (or the pseudogene TRBV3-2) with TRBJ2-7, with 11 bases lining up with TRBD2. The germline V gene has CDR1 LGHDT and CDR2 YNNKEL (reference sequence). J was trimmed by 4 bases and V by 1 base; bases with no gene match: 3. The CDR3 runs 15 residues. CDR3 loop: CASSQVSGGVYEQYF. CDR3 bases: TGTGCCAGCAGCCAAGTTAGCGGGGGGGTTTACGAGCAGTACTTC.

CDR3 residues: CASRMSGLAGINEQFF. The CDR3 nucleotides read TGCGCCAGCAGGATGTCCGGACTAGCGGGGATCAATGAGCAGTTCTTC. The rearrangement links TRBV5-1 to TRBJ2-1, with TRBD2 matching 12 bases. The CDR3 runs to 16 residues. V was pared by 5 bases and J by 6 bases, with 9 bases of the junction left unmatched. Germline CDR1 and CDR2: SGHRS and YFSETQ.

This chain connects TRBV10-3 to TRBJ2-1; the D is unclear. Germline loops: CDR1 ENHRY, CDR2 SYGVKD. The V end was cut by 0 bases, the J end by 8 bases, with 5 bases between. The CDR3 runs 12 residues. The CDR3 protein is CAISESTYEQFF. The CDR3 DNA follows: TGTGCCATCAGTGAGTCCACTTATGAGCAGTTCTTC.

The chain uses TRBV4-1 and TRBJ2-7; D may be TRBD1 (7 bases). This CDR3 is 15 amino acids long. V was cut by 0 bases and J by 6 bases, with 15 bases left in between. Germline lookup yields CDR1 MGHRA and CDR2 YSYEKL. The CDR3 reads CASSQEGGGGGEQYF. The CDR3 DNA follows: TGCGCCAGCAGCCAAGAAGGAGGAGGGGGCGGCGAGCAGTACTTC.

The J gene is TRBJ1-1, the V gene TRBV19; 10 nucleotides agree with TRBD1. The ends lost 5 bases at V and 5 bases at J; junction bases unmatched: 2. The CDR3 loop spans 13 amino acids. CDR1 and CDR2 (germline): LNHDA, SQIVND (reference sequence). CDR3 DNA sequence: TGTGCCAGTAGTGCGGGACAGGGGACTGAAGCTTTCTTT. Translating it yields CASSAGQGTEAFF. Using reference TRBV19 and TRBJ1-1 for the parts outside the CDR3, the full variable domain is DGGITQSPKYLFRKEGQNVTLSCEQNLNHDAMYWYRQDPGQGLRLIYYSQIVNDFQKGDIAEGYSVSREKKESFPLTVTSAQKNPTAFYLCASSAGQGTEAFFGQGTRLTVV.

This chain links TRBV11-2 with TRBJ2-3; 8 bases match TRBD2. The CDR3 runs 18 residues. Germline V CDR1 and CDR2: SGHAT, FQNNGV. Unmatched junction bases numbered 18, after V lost 1 base and J lost 9 bases. The CDR3 region is CASSLVVAGGPVGSTQYF. CDR3 sequence (DNA): TGTGCCAGCAGCTTAGTGGTCGCGGGGGGCCCCGTAGGAAGCACGCAGTATTTT.

V gene TRBV7-8 combines with J gene TRBJ2-7, with D possibly matching TRBD1 (6 bases). Trimming took 4 bases from V and 5 from J, leaving 21 bases between them. The CDR3 is 16 residues long. In germline, CDR1 is SGHVS, CDR2 FQNEAQ. The CDR3 sequence is CASSSLGGPQQHEQYF. CDR3 DNA: TGTGCCAGCAGCTCCCTAGGGGGACCTCAACAACACGAGCAGTACTTC.